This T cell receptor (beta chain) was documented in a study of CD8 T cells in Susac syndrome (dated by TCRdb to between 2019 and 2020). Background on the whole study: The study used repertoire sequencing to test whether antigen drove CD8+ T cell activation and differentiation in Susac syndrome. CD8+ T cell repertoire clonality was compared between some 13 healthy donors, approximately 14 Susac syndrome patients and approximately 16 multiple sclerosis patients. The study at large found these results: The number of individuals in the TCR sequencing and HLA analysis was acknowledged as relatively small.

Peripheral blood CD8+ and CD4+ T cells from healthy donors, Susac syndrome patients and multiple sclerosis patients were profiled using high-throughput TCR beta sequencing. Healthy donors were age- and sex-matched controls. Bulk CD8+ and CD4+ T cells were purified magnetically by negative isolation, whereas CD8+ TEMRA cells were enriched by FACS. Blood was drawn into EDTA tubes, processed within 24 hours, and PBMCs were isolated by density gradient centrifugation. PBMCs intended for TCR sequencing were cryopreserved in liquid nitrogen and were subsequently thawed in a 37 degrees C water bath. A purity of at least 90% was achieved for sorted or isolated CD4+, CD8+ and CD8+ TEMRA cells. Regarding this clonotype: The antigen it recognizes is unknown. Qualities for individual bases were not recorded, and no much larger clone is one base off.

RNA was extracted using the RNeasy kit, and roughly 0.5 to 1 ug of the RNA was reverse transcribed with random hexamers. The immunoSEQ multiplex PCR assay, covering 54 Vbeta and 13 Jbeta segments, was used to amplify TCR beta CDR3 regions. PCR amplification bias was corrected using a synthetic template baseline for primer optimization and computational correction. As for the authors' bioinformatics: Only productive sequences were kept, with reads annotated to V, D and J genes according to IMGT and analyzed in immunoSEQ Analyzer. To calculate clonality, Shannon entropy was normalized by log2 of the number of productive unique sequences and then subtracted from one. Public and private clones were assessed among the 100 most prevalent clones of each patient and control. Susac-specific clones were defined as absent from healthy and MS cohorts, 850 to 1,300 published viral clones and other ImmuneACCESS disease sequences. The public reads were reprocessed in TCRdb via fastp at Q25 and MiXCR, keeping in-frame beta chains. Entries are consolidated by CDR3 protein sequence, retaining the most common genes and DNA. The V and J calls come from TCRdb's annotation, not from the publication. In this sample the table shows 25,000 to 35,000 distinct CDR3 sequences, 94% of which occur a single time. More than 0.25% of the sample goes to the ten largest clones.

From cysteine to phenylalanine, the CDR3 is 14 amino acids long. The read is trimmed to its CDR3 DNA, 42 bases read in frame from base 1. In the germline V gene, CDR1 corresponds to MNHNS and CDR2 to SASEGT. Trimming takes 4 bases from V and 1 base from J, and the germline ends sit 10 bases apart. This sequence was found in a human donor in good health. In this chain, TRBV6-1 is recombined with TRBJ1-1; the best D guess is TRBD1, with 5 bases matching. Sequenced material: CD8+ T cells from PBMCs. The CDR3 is CASSGRGANTEAFF. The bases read TGTGCCAGCAGTGGCCGGGGCGCGAACACTGAAGCTTTCTTT.